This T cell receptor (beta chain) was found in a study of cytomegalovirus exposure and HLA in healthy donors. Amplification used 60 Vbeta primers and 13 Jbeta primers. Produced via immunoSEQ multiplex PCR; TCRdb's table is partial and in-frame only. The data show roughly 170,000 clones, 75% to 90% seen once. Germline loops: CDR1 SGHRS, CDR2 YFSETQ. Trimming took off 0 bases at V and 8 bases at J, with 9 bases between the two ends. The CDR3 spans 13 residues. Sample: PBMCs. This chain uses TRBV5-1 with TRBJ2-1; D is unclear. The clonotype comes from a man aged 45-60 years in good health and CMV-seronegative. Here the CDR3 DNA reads TGCGCCAGCAGCTTGGGGGCCGTGGATGAGCAGTTCTTC. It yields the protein CASSLGAVDEQFF.